This TCR beta chain appears in the sequencing data of a study of shared clonotypes between healthy human individuals. For the study at large: Per donor, CD8 memory used one plate, CD8 naive used two, CD4 memory used three and CD4 naive used three.

The CDR3 is made up of 12 amino acids. Germline V gives CDR1 LNHDA, CDR2 SQIVND (reference sequence). Trimming stripped 8 bases from V and 4 bases from J, with 9 bases between. Study-level results: Generally, estimated richness proved larger in naive subsets than it did in memory subsets. Only a few donors were included, so the genetic and exposure-history diversity represented was limited.

Assay: immunoSEQ multiplex PCR; the TCRdb copy retains only in-frame clones and omits some. The table shows roughly 1,000,000 clones, with approximately 78% occurring only once. This clone showed up just once. Its antigen is unknown. The chain couples TRBV19 to TRBJ2-1; D possibly corresponds to TRBD1 (6 bases). Sequences were obtained from memory CD4+ T cells from PBMCs. The subset: CD45RA-negative fraction. This receptor was taken from a young man in good health. Some clones in this sample may be carry-over from other donors' samples. CDR3 DNA sequence: TGTGCCAGTGGACAGATATACAATGAGCAGTTCTTC. Translating it yields CASGQIYNEQFF.